The clone carrying this T cell receptor (beta chain) has ten or more counts. Its antigen is not known. This entry belongs to a study of regulatory T cells in long-lasting Graves disease. Study results and limitations: A greater number of public clonotypes (2,741) was shared by persistent patients than by new patients (roughly 880).

V was cut by 6 bases and J by 2 bases, with 14 bases left in between. The CDR3 has 15 residues. Assembly of TCR beta libraries relied on iRepertoire HTBI primers together with Arm-PCR of CDR3 regions. TCRdb itself ran the multiplex PCR reads through MiXCR, one entry per CDR3 protein. The sample holds 540,000 or so distinct CDR3 sequences, roughly 12% seen once. As to time point: newly diagnosed GD, antithyroid drugs for less than 3 months. PBMC RNA was the source of the TCR library. The sample was also linked to a second study, of T cells in Graves' hyperthyroidism and ophthalmopathy. As reported in that work: The authors deemed Graves' hyperthyroidism stable absent ophthalmopathy progression within 18 months. Patients showing uncontrolled infection, other autoimmune disease, pregnancy or lactation were ineligible. Researchers ran a first-round RT-PCR on the TCR CDR3 using the HTBI primer set.

Sequenced here: peripheral blood mononuclear cells (PBMCs), sampled at new diagnosis, from a patient treated with antithyroid drugs. This clonotype originated in a young man with Graves disease. This chain uses TRBV12-3 or TRBV12-4 with TRBJ2-1, with D possibly matching TRBD2 (5 bases). For the CDR3, the DNA is TGTGCCAGCAGGCCGGCGGGTAATGCCTACAATGAGCAGTTCTTC. Protein product: CASRPAGNAYNEQFF.